The 21 T cell receptor beta chains below were found in one sample sequenced in a study of control samples from healthy donors and cancer patients. TCRdb's table, derived via immunoSEQ multiplex PCR, lists solely in-frame clones and lacks some. The sample holds over 100,000 clones; around 88% are singletons and the top ten take approximately 3.2%. Sequenced: blood. Receptors originate from a man between 40 and 49 years old in good health.

This sequence joins TRBV27 and TRBJ1-5; no firm D call. Germline loops: CDR1 MNHEY, CDR2 SMNVEV (reference sequence). V was pared by 2 bases and J by 2 bases, with 13 bases between. The CDR3 covers 16 residues. CDR3: CASSLRRPQGNQPQHF. The CDR3 nucleotides read TGTGCCAGCAGTTTAAGACGGCCTCAGGGCAATCAGCCCCAGCATTTT.

V gene TRBV7-8 combines with J gene TRBJ1-1; a possible D gene is TRBD1 (6 bases). V dropped 1 base and J dropped 0 bases, with 12 bases sitting between them. This CDR3 has 16 residues. Germline-derived CDR1 and CDR2 are SGHVS and FQNEAQ. The CDR3 nucleotides read TGTGCCAGCAGCTTAGTGGGCCGGACAGTGAACACTGAAGCTTTCTTT. Encoded protein: CASSLVGRTVNTEAFF.

The V gene is TRBV30, the J gene TRBJ1-6, with 9 bases identical to TRBD1. From germline, CDR1 is GTSNPN and CDR2 SVGIG (reference sequence). After removal of 3 bases from V and 5 bases from J, the junction contained 8 bases not matched to a gene. The CDR3 has 16 amino acids. The CDR3 loop reads CAWRDPGQGDNSPLHF. In DNA, the CDR3 is TGTGCCTGGAGGGATCCGGGACAGGGTGATAATTCACCCCTCCACTTT.

The chain is built from TRBV30 and TRBJ1-5; TRBD1 might be the D (5 bases). The V end was cut by 2 bases, the J end by 6 bases, with 11 bases between. Looked up from germline, CDR1 is GTSNPN and CDR2 is SVGIG (reference sequence). CDR3 length: 13 amino acids. The chain's CDR3 is CAWSRQSSQPQHF. Written as DNA, the CDR3 is TGTGCCTGGAGTAGACAGAGTAGTCAGCCCCAGCATTTT.

The rearrangement uses TRBV7-3 and TRBJ2-5, with D maybe TRBD1 (5 bases). Trimming cost V 0 bases and J 2 bases, with 7 bases left between them. The CDR3 consists of 14 residues. The V gene's germline CDR1 is SGHTA and CDR2 FQGTGA. CDR3 sequence: CASSLTGQQETQYF. The CDR3 DNA sequence: TGTGCCAGCAGCTTAACGGGGCAACAAGAGACCCAGTACTTC.

The gene calls are TRBV10-3 and TRBJ2-4, with unresolved D. CDR3 length: 11 residues. The V end was cut by 2 bases, the J end by 5 bases, with 1 base between. CDR1 is ENHRY, CDR2 SYGVKD, per germline. In nucleotides, the CDR3 is TGTGCCATCAGTGAGCAAAACATTCAGTACTTC. This codes for CAISEQNIQYF.

The chain employs TRBV14 and TRBJ1-2; D call uncertain. Trimming took off 0 bases at V and 7 bases at J, with 18 bases between the two ends. The CDR3 loop spans 16 amino acids. Germline lookup yields CDR1 SGHDN and CDR2 FVKESK. The CDR3 is CASSQDHEGLRSGYTF. In DNA, the CDR3 is TGTGCCAGCAGCCAAGATCATGAGGGCCTGAGGTCTGGCTACACCTTC.

V is TRBV5-6 and J is TRBJ1-5; the match to TRBD1 covers 8 bases. The CDR3 consists of 16 residues. The trim removed 4 bases at V and 0 bases at J, leaving 6 bases unmatched. CDR1 and CDR2 (germline): SGHDT, YYEEEE. This CDR3 reads CASSPGTGYSNQPQHF. The CDR3 DNA sequence: TGTGCCAGCAGCCCAGGGACAGGATATAGCAATCAGCCCCAGCATTTT.

This chain joins TRBV11-2 and TRBJ1-3; no reliable D call. Trimming took 0 bases from V and 0 from J, leaving 9 bases between them. CDR1 and CDR2 from the germline V gene are SGHAT and FQNNGV. The CDR3 is made up of 16 amino acids. As DNA, the CDR3 is TGTGCCAGCAGCTTAGATCGCCTGAGCTCTGGAAACACCATATATTTT. Translating gives CASSLDRLSSGNTIYF. The variable domain in full, with the rest retrieved from reference TRBV11-2 and TRBJ1-3, is EAGVAQSPRYKIIEKRQSVAFWCNPISGHATLYWYQQILGQGPKLLIQFQNNGVVDDSQLPKDRFSAERLKGVDSTLKIQPAKLEDSAVYLCASSLDRLSSGNTIYFGEGSWLTVV.

Details on this clone: In the same sample, other DNA sequences code for this CDR3. The CDR3 nucleotides are TGTGCCAGCAGTGTCGCCGGCCTGAACACTGAAGCTTTCTTT. It specifies CASSVAGLNTEAFF. The rearrangement joins TRBV2 to TRBJ1-1; D gene uncertain. Trimming removed 4 bases from V and 0 bases from J, with 9 bases in between. In germline, CDR1 is SNHLY, CDR2 FYNNEI. CDR3 length equals 14 residues. Full variable domain (outside the CDR3, taken from reference TRBV2 and TRBJ1-1): EPEVTQTPSHQVTQMGQEVILRCVPISNHLYFYWYRQILGQKVEFLVSFYNNEISEKSEIFDDQFSVERPDGSNFTLKIRSTKLEDSAMYFCASSVAGLNTEAFFGQGTRLTVV.

This clone showed up just a few times. This chain uses TRBV25-1 with TRBJ2-7; perhaps TRBD1 as D (5 bases). Germline V gives CDR1 MGHDK, CDR2 SYGVNS. V lost 8 bases and J 2 bases, leaving 25 bases between the germline ends. The CDR3 runs 17 residues. The CDR3 reads CASGPAAQGSVPYEQYF. In nucleotides, the CDR3 is TGTGCCAGCGGTCCAGCCGCGCAGGGAAGTGTTCCCTACGAGCAGTACTTC.

In the case of this clone: Distinct nucleotide sequences in the sample also encode this CDR3. The chain links TRBV18 to TRBJ1-5; D is uncertain. Germline CDR1 KGHSH, CDR2 LQKENI. CDR3 length equals 15 residues. V lost 2 bases and J lost 0, with 8 bases in between. CDR3 in amino acids: CASSPSAGSNQPQHF. The CDR3 DNA reads TGTGCCAGCTCACCATCGGCAGGTAGCAATCAGCCCCAGCATTTT.

The DNA of the CDR3 is TGTGCCAGCAGCTTATCCGGGACATACAACACTGAAGCTTTCTTT. It encodes CASSLSGTYNTEAFF. The genes are TRBV11-1 and TRBJ1-1; tentatively, D is TRBD1 (6 bases). The CDR3 is 15 amino acids. Trimming stripped 2 bases from V and 2 bases from J, with 12 bases between. CDR1 SGHAT and CDR2 FQDESV come from the germline V gene (reference sequence). The full variable domain, in which reference TRBV11-1 and TRBJ1-1 provide the parts outside the CDR3, is EAEVAQSPRYKITEKSQAVAFWCDPISGHATLYWYRQILGQGPELLVQFQDESVVDDSQLPKDRFSAERLKGVDSTLKIQPAELGDSAMYLCASSLSGTYNTEAFFGQGTRLTVV.

The chain is built from TRBV21-1 and TRBJ1-3; the table's D call, TRBD1, has no DNA check behind it. TRBV21-1 is labeled a pseudogene. CDR3 length: 15 residues. The CDR3 DNA reads TGTGCCAGCAGCCCGGGACAGGGGTTTGGAAACACCATATATTTT. It codes for CASSPGQGFGNTIYF.

This chain uses TRBV6-6 with TRBJ2-2, with 11 bases that match TRBD2. Germline V gene lookup returns CDR1 MNHNY and CDR2 SVGAGI (reference sequence). V gave up 5 bases and J gave up 7 bases; unmatched junction bases: 6. CDR3 length equals 15 residues. In DNA, the CDR3 is TGTGCCAGCAGTACAGGACTAGCGGGCATCGGGGAGCTGTTTTTT. Residues: CASSTGLAGIGELFF.

The chain is built from TRBV29-1 and TRBJ2-7; D not resolved. Germline CDR1 SQVTM, CDR2 ANQGSEA. The length of the CDR3 is 13 residues. Trimming took off 7 bases at V and 0 bases at J, with 13 bases between the two ends. The CDR3 DNA reads as TGCAGCGCAGTTGTCCTCCCCTCCTACGAGCAGTACTTC. This sequence encodes CSAVVLPSYEQYF.

In nucleotides, the CDR3 is TGTGCCAGCAGCCGCCTAGCGGGGGGGCGAGATACGCAGTATTTT. It yields the protein CASSRLAGGRDTQYF. The rearrangement uses TRBV7-9 and TRBJ2-3, with TRBD2 identical over 12 bases. The germline V gene has CDR1 SEHNR and CDR2 FQNEAQ (reference sequence). The V gene end was trimmed by 5 bases and the J gene end by 5 bases; junction bases not matched to a gene: 5. This CDR3 contains 15 residues.

This clone was observed a few times. The chain recombines TRBV5-8 with TRBJ2-1; TRBD2 is a possible D gene (5 bases). This CDR3 comprises 14 residues. Germline V gene lookup returns CDR1 SGHTS and CDR2 YDEGEE. Deletions cut 1 base from V and 6 bases from J, with 11 bases between. CDR3 nucleotide sequence: TGTGCCAGCAGCTTGTGGCTAGCCAGCAATGAGCAGTTCTTC. This encodes CASSLWLASNEQFF.

The rearrangement uses TRBV2 and TRBJ2-3, with D perhaps TRBD1 (5 bases). The ends were cut back, 4 bases at V and 2 bases at J, with 13 bases in the middle. Germline loops: CDR1 SNHLY, CDR2 FYNNEI. The CDR3 is made up of 15 amino acids. The CDR3 sequence: CASSVEQAYTDTQYF. CDR3 nucleotides: TGTGCCAGCAGTGTGGAACAGGCCTACACAGATACGCAGTATTTT. Combining the CDR3 with reference TRBV2 and TRBJ2-3 gives the whole variable domain EPEVTQTPSHQVTQMGQEVILRCVPISNHLYFYWYRQILGQKVEFLVSFYNNEISEKSEIFDDQFSVERPDGSNFTLKIRSTKLEDSAMYFCASSVEQAYTDTQYFGPGTRLTVL.

CDR3: CAISAEDRSSYEQYF. In DNA form, the CDR3 reads TGTGCCATCAGTGCCGAAGACAGGAGCTCCTACGAGCAGTACTTC. The chain is built from TRBV10-3 and TRBJ2-7, with a weak D call TRBD1 (6 bases). In germline, CDR1 is ENHRY, CDR2 SYGVKD. The V end lost 4 bases, the J end lost 0 bases, and 13 bases lay between the germline ends. This CDR3 comprises 15 residues.

The J gene is TRBJ1-2, the V gene TRBV11-2; 11 positions agree with TRBD1. There are 16 residues in the CDR3. After removal of 2 bases from V and 8 bases from J, the junction contained 10 bases not matched to a gene. Per germline, CDR1 SGHAT and CDR2 FQNNGV. This CDR3 is CASSLYPGQGAEGYTF. CDR3 coding DNA: TGTGCCAGCAGCTTATATCCCGGACAGGGGGCAGAGGGCTACACCTTC.